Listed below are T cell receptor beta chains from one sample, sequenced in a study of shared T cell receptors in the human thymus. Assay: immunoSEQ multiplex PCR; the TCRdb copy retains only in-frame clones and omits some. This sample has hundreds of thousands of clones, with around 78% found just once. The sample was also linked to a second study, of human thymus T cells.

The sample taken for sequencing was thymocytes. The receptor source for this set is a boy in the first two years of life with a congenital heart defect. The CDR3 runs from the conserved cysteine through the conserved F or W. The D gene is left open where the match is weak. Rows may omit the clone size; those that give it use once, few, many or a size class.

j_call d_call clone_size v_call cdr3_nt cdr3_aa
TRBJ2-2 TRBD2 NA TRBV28 TGTGCCAGCAGCTCTAGCGGGAGGGAAATTTACACCGGGGAGCTGTTTTTT CASSSSGREIYTGELFF
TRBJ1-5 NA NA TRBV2 TGTGCCAGCAGCGGACGGGATAGCAATCAGCCCCAGCATTTT CASSGRDSNQPQHF
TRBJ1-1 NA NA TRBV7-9 TGTGCCAGCAGCTTAGTGGCAGGGAAGAACACTGAAGCTTTCTTT CASSLVAGKNTEAFF
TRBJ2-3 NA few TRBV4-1 TGCGCCAGCAGCCAAGTTCTGAGGCATAGCACAGATACGCAGTATTTT CASSQVLRHSTDTQYF
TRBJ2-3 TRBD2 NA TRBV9 TGTGCCAGCAGCGTAGTACCGGGAGGGGGGTTAGATACGCAGTATTTT CASSVVPGGGLDTQYF
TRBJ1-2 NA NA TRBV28 TGTGCCAGCAGTCCCAAGGGGCCCTACTATGGCTACACCTTC CASSPKGPYYGYTF
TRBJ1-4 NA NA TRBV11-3 TGTGCCAGCAGCTTAGGCCGCGGGGGGCCTAATGAAAAACTGTTTTTT CASSLGRGGPNEKLFF
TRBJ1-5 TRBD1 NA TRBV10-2 TGCGCCAGCACCCCCGGGTCGCAGGGGGTATTTCAGCCCCAGCATTTT CASTPGSQGVFQPQHF
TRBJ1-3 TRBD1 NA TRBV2 TGTGCCAGCAGCCGGACAGGGCGAAACACCATATATTTT CASSRTGRNTIYF
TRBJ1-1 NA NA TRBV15 TGTGCCACCAGCAGAGATCGGGTCAGGCGGGAAGCTGAAGCTTTCTTT CATSRDRVRREAEAFF
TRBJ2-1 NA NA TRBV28 TGTGCCAGCAGCGAAACACGAGAGCAGTTCTTC CASSETREQFF
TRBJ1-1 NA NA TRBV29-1 TGCAGCGTTGAAGGGACAGTGAACACTGAAGCTTTCTTT CSVEGTVNTEAFF
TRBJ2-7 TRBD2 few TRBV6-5 TGTGCCAGCAGTCCAGGACTAGCGGGATCCTACGAGCAGTACTTC CASSPGLAGSYEQYF
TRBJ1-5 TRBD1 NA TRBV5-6 TGTGCCAGCAGCTTGGCCCCCTCGACAGGGGGCAATCAGCCCCAGCATTTT CASSLAPSTGGNQPQHF
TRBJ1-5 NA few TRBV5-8 TGTGCCAGCAGCCGACTTGATCAGCCCCAGCATTTT CASSRLDQPQHF
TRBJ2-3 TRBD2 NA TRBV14 TGTGCCAGCAGCCAATCGCGGACTAGCGGGGCTACAGATACGCAGTATTTT CASSQSRTSGATDTQYF
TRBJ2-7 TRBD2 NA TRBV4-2 TGTGCCAGCAGCCTAGCGGGAGGCGAGCAGTACTTC CASSLAGGEQYF
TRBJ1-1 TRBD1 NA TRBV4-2 TGTGCCAGCAGCCCTTCATTCGGACAGGGGGCATTAATCACTGAAGCTTTCTTT CASSPSFGQGALITEAFF
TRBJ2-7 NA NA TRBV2 TGTGCCAGCAGAGCCTCTCACGCCTACGAGCAGTACTTC CASRASHAYEQYF
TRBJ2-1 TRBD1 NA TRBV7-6 TGTGCCAGCAGCCGGCAGGACAGGGGTCGCGATGAGCAGTTCTTC CASSRQDRGRDEQFF
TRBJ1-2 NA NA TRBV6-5 TGTGCCAGCACCCCACTCAGGGCGGCCTATGGCTACACCTTC CASTPLRAAYGYTF
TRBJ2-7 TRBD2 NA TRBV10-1 TGCGCCAGCAGTGGGGGCCTAGCGGGGAACACCTACTGCGAGCAGTACTTC CASSGGLAGNTYCEQYF
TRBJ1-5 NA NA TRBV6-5 TGTGCCAGCAGTTACAGGGGGAATCAGCCCCAGCATTTT CASSYRGNQPQHF
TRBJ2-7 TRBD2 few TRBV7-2 TGTGCCAGCAGCTTAGATCAGCGGGAGCAGTACGAGCAGTACTTC CASSLDQREQYEQYF
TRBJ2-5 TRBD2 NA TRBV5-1 TGCGCCAGCAGCTTGGCGTCCGGGGGGAGGGAGACCCAGTACTTC CASSLASGGRETQYF
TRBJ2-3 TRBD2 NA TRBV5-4 TGTGCCAGCAGCTTGCCGGGGAGGGGCCGCCAGTCAGATACGCAGTATTTT CASSLPGRGRQSDTQYF
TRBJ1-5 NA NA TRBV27 TGTGCCAGCAGTTTAGAGGGGGTTGGCAATCAGCCCCAGCATTTT CASSLEGVGNQPQHF
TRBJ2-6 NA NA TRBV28 TGTGCCAGCAGTAAGGCAGGCCGAACCTCTGGGGCCAACGTCCTGACTTTC CASSKAGRTSGANVLTF
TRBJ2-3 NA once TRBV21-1 TGTGCCAGCAGCAAATTATCGCGGGACCTCGGGGATACGCAGTATTTT CASSKLSRDLGDTQYF
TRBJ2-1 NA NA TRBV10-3 TGTGCCATCAGATCTCCTCGGCGGGAAAGTCATGAGCAGTTCTTC CAIRSPRRESHEQFF
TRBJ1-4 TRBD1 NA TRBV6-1 TGTGCCAGCAGTCCGGACAGGGGGTACGAAAAACTGTTTTTT CASSPDRGYEKLFF
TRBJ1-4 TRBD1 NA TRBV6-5 TGTGCCAGCAGTTACTCGGGACAGGGTGAAAAACTGTTTTTT CASSYSGQGEKLFF
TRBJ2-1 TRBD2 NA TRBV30 TGTGCCTGGAGTGTAAGCGGGAGAGGCGGGGGGGAGCAGTTCTTC CAWSVSGRGGGEQFF
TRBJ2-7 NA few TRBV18 TGTGCCAGCTCACCACCGGCTACAGACGAGCAGTACTTC CASSPPATDEQYF
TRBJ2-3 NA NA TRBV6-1 TGTGCCAGCAGTGGTGCAAGGGAGCCCACCACAGATACGCAGTATTTT CASSGAREPTTDTQYF
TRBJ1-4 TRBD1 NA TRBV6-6 TGTGCCAGCAGCCAAGACAGGGGCAGGGAAAAACTGTTTTTT CASSQDRGREKLFF
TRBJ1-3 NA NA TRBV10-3 TGTGCCATCAGCGATCCCCGGAGGAGCTCTGGAAACACCATATATTTT CAISDPRRSSGNTIYF